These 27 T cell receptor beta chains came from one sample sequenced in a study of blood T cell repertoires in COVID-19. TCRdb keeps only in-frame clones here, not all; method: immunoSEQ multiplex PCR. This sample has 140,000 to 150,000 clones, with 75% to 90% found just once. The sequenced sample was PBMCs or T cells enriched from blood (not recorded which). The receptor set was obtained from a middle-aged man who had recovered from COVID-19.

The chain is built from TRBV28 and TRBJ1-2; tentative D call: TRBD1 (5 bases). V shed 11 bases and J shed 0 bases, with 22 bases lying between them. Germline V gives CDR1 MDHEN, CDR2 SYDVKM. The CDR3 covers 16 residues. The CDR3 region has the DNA TGTGCCGCTCGTGGGGCCCGAGGCACGGCTAACTATGGCTACACCTTC. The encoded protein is CAARGARGTANYGYTF.

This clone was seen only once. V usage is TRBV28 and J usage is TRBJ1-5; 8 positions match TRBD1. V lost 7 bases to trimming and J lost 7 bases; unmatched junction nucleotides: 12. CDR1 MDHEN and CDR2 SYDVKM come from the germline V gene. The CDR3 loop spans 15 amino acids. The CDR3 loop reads CASTPGRTGTQPQHF. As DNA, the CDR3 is TGTGCCAGCACCCCTGGTAGGACAGGGACCCAGCCCCAGCATTTT.

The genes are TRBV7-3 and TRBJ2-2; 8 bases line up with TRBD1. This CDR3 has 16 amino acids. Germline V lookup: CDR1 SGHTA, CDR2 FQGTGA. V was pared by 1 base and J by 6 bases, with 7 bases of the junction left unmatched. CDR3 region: CASSLRGGQGSGELFF. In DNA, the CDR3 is TGTGCCAGCAGCTTAAGGGGCGGACAGGGCTCCGGGGAGCTGTTTTTT.

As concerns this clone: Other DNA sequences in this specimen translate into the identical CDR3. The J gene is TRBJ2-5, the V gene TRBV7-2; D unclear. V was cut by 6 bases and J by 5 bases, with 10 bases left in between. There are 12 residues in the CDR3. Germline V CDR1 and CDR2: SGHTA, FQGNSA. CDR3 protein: CASSLIRETQYF. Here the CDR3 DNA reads TGTGCCAGCAGTCTTATTCGGGAGACCCAGTACTTC. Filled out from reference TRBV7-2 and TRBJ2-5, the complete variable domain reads GAGVSQSPSNKVTEKGKDVELRCDPISGHTALYWYRQSLGQGLEFLIYFQGNSAPDKSGLPSDRFSAERTGGSVSTLTIQRTQQEDSAVYLCASSLIRETQYFGPGTRLLVL.

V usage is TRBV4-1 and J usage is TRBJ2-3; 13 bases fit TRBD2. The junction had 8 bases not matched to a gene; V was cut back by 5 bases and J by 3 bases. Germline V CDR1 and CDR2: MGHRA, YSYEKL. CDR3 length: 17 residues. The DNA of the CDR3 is TGCGCCAGCAGCTCCGGACTAGCGGGAGTGAGAACAGATACGCAGTATTTT. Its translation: CASSSGLAGVRTDTQYF.

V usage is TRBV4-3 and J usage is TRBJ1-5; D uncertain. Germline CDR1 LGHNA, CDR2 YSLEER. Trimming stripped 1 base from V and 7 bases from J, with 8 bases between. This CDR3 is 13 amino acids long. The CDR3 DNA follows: TGCGCCAGCAGCCAAGGAGAAGAACAGCCCCAGCATTTT. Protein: CASSQGEEQPQHF.

CDR3: CASKKQGWRETQYF. In DNA, the CDR3 is TGTGCCAGCAAGAAACAGGGATGGCGCGAGACCCAGTACTTC. The chain carries TRBV28 and TRBJ2-5; a weak D match, TRBD1 (6 bases). Germline assignment: CDR1 MDHEN and CDR2 SYDVKM. The CDR3 runs to 14 residues. V lost 7 bases, J lost 5 bases, and 17 bases lay in between.

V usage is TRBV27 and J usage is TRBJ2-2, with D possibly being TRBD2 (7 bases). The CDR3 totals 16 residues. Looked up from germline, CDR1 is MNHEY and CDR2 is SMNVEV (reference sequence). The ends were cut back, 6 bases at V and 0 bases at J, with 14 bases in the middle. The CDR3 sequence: CASRAGGLANTGELFF. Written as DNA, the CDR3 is TGTGCCAGCAGGGCCGGGGGGCTCGCGAACACCGGGGAGCTGTTTTTT.

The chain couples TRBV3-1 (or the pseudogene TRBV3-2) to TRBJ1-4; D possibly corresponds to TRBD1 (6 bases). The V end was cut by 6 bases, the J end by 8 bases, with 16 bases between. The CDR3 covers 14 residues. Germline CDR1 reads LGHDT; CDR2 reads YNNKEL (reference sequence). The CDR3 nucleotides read TGTGCCAGCAGACGAAAGAACAGGGCGGAAAAACTGTTTTTT. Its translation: CASRRKNRAEKLFF.

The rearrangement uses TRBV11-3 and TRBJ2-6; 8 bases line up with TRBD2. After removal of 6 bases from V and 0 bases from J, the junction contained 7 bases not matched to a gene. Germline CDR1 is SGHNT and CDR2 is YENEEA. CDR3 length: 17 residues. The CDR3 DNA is TGTGCCAGCAGTCCCGGGGGGGTTCTCTCTGGGGCCAACGTCCTGACTTTC. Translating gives CASSPGGVLSGANVLTF.

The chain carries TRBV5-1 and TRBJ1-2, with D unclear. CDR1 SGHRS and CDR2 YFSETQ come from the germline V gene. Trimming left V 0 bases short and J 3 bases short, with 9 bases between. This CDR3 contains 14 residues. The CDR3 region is CASSLAVADYGYTF. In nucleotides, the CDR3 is TGCGCCAGCAGCTTGGCCGTAGCAGACTATGGCTACACCTTC.

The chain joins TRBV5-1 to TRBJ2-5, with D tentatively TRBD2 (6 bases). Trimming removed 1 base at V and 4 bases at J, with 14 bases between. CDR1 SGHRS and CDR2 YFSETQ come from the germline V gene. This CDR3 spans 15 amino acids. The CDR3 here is CASSLRAGSGETQYF. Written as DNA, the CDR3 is TGCGCCAGCAGCTTGCGCGCGGGATCCGGAGAGACCCAGTACTTC.

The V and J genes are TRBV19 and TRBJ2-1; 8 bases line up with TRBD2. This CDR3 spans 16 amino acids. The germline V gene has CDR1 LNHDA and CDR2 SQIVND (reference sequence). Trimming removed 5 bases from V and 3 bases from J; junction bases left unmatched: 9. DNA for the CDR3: TGTGCCAGTAGTTTCAGCGGGGGCCCCCTCTACAATGAGCAGTTCTTC. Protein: CASSFSGGPLYNEQFF.

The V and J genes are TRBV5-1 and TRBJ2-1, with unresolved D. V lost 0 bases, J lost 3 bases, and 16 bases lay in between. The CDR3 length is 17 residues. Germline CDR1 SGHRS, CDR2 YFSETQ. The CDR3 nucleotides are TGCGCCAGCAGCTTGGGGGTGTCCCCGAGACTCTACAATGAGCAGTTCTTC. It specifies CASSLGVSPRLYNEQFF.

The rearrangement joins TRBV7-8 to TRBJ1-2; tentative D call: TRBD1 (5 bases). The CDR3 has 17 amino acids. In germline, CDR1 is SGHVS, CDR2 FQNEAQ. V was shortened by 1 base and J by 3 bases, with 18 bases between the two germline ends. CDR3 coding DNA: TGTGCCAGCAGCTTAGGGGGGAGGGGCCAGATGGACTATGGCTACACCTTC. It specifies CASSLGGRGQMDYGYTF. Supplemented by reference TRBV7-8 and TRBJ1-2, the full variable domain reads GAGVSQSPRYKVAKRGQDVALRCDPISGHVSLFWYQQALGQGPEFLTYFQNEAQLDKSGLPSDRFFAERPEGSVSTLKIQRTQQEDSAVYLCASSLGGRGQMDYGYTFGSGTRLTVV.

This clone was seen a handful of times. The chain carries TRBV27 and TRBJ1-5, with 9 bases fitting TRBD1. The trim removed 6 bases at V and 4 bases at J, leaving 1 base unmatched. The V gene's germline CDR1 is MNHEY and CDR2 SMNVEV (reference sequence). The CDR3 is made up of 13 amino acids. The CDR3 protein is CASRTGGNQPQHF. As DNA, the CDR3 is TGTGCCAGCAGGACAGGGGGAAATCAGCCCCAGCATTTT.

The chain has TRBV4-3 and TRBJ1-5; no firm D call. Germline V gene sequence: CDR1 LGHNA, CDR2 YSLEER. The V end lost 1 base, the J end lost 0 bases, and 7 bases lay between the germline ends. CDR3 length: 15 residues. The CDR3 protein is CASSQAGSSNQPQHF. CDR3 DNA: TGCGCCAGCAGCCAAGCTGGGAGTAGCAATCAGCCCCAGCATTTT.

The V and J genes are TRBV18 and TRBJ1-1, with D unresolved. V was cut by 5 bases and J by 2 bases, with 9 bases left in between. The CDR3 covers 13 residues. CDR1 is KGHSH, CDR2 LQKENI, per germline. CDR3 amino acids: CASSGTYNTEAFF. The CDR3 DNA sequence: TGTGCCAGCTCAGGCACATATAACACTGAAGCTTTCTTT.

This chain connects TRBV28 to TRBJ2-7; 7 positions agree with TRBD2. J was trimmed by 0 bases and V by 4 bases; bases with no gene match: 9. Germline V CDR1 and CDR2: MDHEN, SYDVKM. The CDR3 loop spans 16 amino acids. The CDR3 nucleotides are TGTGCCAGCAGTTCTGGGAGGGTAGAGGGCTCCTACGAGCAGTACGTC. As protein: CASSSGRVEGSYEQYV.

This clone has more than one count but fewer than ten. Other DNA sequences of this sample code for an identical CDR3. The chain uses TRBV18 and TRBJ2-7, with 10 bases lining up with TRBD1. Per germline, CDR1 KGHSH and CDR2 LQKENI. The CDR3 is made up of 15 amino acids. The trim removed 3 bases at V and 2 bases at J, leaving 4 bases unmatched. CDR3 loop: CASSPGTGATYEQYV. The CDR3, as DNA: TGTGCCAGCTCACCCGGGACAGGGGCTACCTACGAGCAGTACGTC.

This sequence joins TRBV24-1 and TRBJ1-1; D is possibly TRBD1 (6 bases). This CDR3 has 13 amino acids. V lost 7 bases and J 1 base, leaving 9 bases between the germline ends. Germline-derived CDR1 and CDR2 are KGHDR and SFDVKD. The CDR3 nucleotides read TGTGCCACCAGCGCGACAGGGAACACTGAAGCTTTCTTT. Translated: CATSATGNTEAFF.

The CDR3 nucleotides read TGTGCCACCAGTGATCCGTCAGGGGTAAATTATGGCTACACCTTC. This codes for CATSDPSGVNYGYTF. This chain links TRBV24-1 with TRBJ1-2; TRBD1 might be the D (6 bases). This CDR3 is 15 amino acids long. V shed 3 bases and J shed 5 bases, with 15 bases lying between them. The germline gives CDR1 KGHDR, CDR2 SFDVKD.

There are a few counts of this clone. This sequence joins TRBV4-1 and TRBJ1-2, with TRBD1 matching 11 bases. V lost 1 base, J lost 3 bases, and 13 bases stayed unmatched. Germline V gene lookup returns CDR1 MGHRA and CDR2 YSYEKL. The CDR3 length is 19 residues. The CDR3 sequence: CASSQAGVRTGGADYGYTF. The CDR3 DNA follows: TGCGCCAGCAGCCAAGCAGGAGTGCGGACAGGGGGCGCGGACTATGGCTACACCTTC.

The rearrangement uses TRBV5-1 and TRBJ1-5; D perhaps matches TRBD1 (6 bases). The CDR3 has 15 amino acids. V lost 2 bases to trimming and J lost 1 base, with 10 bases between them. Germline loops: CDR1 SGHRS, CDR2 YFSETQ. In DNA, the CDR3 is TGCGCCAGCAGCTTCGGACAGCGGAGCAATCAGCCCCAGCATTTT. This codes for CASSFGQRSNQPQHF.

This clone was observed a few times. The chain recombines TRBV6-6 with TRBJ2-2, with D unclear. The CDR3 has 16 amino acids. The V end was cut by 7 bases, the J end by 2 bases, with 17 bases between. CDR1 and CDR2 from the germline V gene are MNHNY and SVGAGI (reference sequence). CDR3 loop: CASISPLRGNTGELFF. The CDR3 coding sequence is TGTGCCAGCATCTCCCCTCTTAGAGGAAACACCGGGGAGCTGTTTTTT.

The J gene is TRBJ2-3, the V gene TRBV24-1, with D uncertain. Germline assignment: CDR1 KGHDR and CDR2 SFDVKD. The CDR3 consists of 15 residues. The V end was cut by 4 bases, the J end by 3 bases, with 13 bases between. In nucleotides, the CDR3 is TGTGCCACCAGTGAGCCCGGATCCAGGACAGATACGCAGTATTTT. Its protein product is CATSEPGSRTDTQYF.

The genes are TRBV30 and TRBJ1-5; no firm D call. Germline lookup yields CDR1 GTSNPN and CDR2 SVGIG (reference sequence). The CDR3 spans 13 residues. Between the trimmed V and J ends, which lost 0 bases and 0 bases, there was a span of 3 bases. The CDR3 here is CAWSVHSNQPQHF. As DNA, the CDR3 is TGTGCCTGGAGTGTACATAGCAATCAGCCCCAGCATTTT.